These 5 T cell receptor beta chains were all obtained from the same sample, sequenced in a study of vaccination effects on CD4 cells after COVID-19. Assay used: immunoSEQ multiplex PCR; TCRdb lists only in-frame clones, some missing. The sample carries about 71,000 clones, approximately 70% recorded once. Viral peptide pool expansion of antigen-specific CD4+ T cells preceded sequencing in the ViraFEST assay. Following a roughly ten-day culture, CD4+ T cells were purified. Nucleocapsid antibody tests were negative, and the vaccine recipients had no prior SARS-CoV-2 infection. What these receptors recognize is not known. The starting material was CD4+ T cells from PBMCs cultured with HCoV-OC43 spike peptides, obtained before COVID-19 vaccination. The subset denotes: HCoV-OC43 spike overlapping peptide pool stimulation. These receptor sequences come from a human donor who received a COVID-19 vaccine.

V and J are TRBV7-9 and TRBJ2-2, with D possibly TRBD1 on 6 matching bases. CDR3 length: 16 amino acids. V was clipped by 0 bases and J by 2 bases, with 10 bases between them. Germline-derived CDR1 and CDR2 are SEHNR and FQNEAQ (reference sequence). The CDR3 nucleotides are TGTGCCAGCAGCTTAGCCGGGACAACCAACACCGGGGAGCTGTTTTTT. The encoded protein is CASSLAGTTNTGELFF.

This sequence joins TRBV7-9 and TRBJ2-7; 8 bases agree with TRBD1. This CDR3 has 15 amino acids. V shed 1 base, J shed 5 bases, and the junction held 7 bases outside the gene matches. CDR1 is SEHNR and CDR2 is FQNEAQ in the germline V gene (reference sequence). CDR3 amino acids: CASSLVTGGQDEQYV. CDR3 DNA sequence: TGTGCCAGCAGCTTAGTAACAGGGGGACAAGACGAGCAGTACGTC.

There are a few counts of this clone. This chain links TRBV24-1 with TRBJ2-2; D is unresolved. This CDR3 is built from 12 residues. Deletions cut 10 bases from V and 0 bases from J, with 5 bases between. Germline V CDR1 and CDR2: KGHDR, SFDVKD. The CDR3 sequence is CATTTNTGELFF. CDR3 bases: TGTGCCACAACAACGAACACCGGGGAGCTGTTTTTT.

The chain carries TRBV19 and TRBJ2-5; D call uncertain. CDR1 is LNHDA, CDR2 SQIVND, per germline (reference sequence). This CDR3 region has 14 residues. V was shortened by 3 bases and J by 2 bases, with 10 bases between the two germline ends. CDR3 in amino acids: CASSIPNRQETQYF. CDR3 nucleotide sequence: TGTGCCAGTAGTATTCCGAACAGACAAGAGACCCAGTACTTC.

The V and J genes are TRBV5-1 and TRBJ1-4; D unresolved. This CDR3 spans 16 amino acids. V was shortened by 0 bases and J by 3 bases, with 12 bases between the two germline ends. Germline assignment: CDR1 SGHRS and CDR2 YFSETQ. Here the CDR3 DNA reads TGCGCCAGCAGCTTGGGGAGTCTGAGGGCTAATGAAAAACTGTTTTTT. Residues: CASSLGSLRANEKLFF.